This T cell receptor beta chain was sequenced for a study of blood T cells in healthy people across ages (dated by TCRdb to about 2015). About the full investigation: Template switching captured roughly one uniquely barcoded TCR beta cDNA molecule per two T cells in model experiments. To avoid experimental bias, donors of different ages were spread randomly across the sequencing lanes. The donors were split into four age groups: young (average about 15 years), middle-aged (39), aged (more than 60) and long-lived (82). Two additional independent replicas of 1 million unique cDNA reads from the same blood draw were analyzed for two donors (one aged 18 to 30 and one aged 80 or older). Age-related changes in TCR beta repertoire diversity were measured in the study by deep sequencing normalized with unique cDNA molecular identifiers. The full study reports these points: There was a strong correlation between observed TCR beta diversity and the percentage of naive T cells measured by flow cytometry. Estimates of total diversity based on one million sequenced T cells were regarded as lower bounds and as underestimates. Compared with the aged group, the long-lived group had more naive CD4+ T cells, fewer expanded clones and increased TCR diversity, a pattern suggesting age selection. Observed TCR beta diversity per million T cells fell roughly linearly with age, and a significant reduction was already apparent by age approximately 40. The CMV infection status of donors was not known, potentially confounding age-related changes in expanded clonotypes. Conclusive comparison of naive and antigen-experienced compartments was prevented by the profiling of bulk unsorted PBMCs.

The library was built by means of 5' RACE. The run used an Illumina HiSeq 2500. A second PCR of about 6 to 12 cycles was run with a J-beta primer mix and a sample-barcoded 5' primer. A template-switch 5' adaptor carrying 12 random nucleotides introduced a unique molecular identifier onto each TCR beta cDNA molecule. Each sample yielded at least 3 million CDR3-containing paired-end reads. First-strand cDNA synthesis was performed from all RNA using the Mint cDNA synthesis kit, with priming by a TRBC-specific oligonucleotide. After uracil-DNA glycosylase treatment, a first 18-cycle PCR used universal primers M1SS and BC2_uni_R on all cDNA. In the authors' own workflow: Each sample was normalized by randomly selecting 1 million high-quality reads, each carrying a distinct molecular identifier. Reads sharing molecular identifiers were discarded rather than binned into consensus sequences. MiTCR, run with a Q25 quality threshold and the strictest error-elimination algorithm, handled CDR3 identification, clonotype clustering and error correction. A nonparametric unseen species model using Euler transformation provided a lower-bound estimate of total TCR beta diversity. TCRdb reworked the public reads: Q25 trimming with fastp, MiXCR clone assembly, productive beta chains retained. Every distinct CDR3 protein forms one entry, paired with its most common genes and DNA. What appears here as the V and J calls and clone size reflects TCRdb's work, not the paper's. The sample table lists 950,000 to 1,200,000 distinct CDR3 sequences, less than 45% of them with a count of one. About an eighth of the sample rests with the top ten.

Counted from cysteine to phenylalanine, this CDR3 has 18 amino acids. Only the CDR3 DNA is retained, 54 bases long and in frame from the first base. CDR1 and CDR2 are read off the germline V gene as MNHEY and SVGAGI. Systemically healthy Caucasian individuals from Russia, 39 in total and aged roughly 6 to 95 years, were included as donors. Ten milliliters of peripheral blood were drawn from each donor into EDTA-treated Vacutainer tubes. Ficoll-Paque density-gradient centrifugation was used to isolate PBMCs, with at least 6.5 million obtained per sample. Trizol reagent was used to extract total RNA from PBMCs, with at least 5 micrograms per sample. For every donor, flow cytometry on a PBMC aliquot measured the percentage of naive CD45RAhigh/CD27high T cells. Comment on this clonotype: Its antigen is still unknown. At one end, the junction sequence differs from germline, possibly due to a read error.

The TCR was taken from a man between 18 and 29 years old in good health. The rearrangement combines TRBV6-5 with TRBJ2-7; 8 middle bases align to TRBD1. Specimen: blood. The nucleotide sequence is TGTGCCAGCAGTGACTCCGGACAGGGTCGGGCCTTCTCCTACGAGCAGTACTTC. Translated, this gives CASSDSGQGRAFSYEQYF.